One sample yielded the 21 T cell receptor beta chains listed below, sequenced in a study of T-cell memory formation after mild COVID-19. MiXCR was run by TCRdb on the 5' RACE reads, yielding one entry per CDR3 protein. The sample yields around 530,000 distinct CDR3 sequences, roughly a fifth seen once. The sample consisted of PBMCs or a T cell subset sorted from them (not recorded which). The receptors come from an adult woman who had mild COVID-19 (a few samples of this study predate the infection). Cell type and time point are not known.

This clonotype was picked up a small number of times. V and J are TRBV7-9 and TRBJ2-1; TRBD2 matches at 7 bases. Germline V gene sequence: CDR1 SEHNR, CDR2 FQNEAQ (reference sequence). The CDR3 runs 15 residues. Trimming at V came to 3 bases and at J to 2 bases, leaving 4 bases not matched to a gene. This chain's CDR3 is CASSFTSAAYNEQFF. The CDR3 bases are TGTGCCAGCAGCTTTACTAGCGCCGCCTACAATGAGCAGTTCTTC.

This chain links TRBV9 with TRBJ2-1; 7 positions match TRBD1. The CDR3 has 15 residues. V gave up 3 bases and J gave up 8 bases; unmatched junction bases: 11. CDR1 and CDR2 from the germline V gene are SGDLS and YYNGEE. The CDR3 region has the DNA TGTGCCAGCAGCGCGTCCGGGACAGCCGCCGATGAGCAGTTCTTC. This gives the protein CASSASGTAADEQFF.

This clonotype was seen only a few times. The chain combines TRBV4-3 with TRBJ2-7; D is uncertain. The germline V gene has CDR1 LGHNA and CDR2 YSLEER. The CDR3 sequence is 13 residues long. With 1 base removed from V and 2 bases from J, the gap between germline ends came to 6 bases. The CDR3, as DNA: TGCGCCAGCAGCCAAGGAATTGCCTACGAGCAGTACTTC. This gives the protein CASSQGIAYEQYF.

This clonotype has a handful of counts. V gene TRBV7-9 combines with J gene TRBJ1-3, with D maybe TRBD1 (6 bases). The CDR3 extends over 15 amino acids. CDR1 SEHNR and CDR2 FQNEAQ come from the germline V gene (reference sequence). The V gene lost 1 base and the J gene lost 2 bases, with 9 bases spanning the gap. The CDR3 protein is CASSLVAGAGNTIYF. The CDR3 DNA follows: TGTGCCAGCAGCTTAGTAGCAGGGGCTGGAAACACCATATATTTT.

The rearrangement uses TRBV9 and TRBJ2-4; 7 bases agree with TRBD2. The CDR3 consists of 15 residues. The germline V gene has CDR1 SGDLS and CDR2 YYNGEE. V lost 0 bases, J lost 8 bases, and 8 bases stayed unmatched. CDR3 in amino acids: CASSVGGGRLDIQYF. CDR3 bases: TGTGCCAGCAGCGTAGGGGGGGGACGACTAGACATTCAGTACTTC. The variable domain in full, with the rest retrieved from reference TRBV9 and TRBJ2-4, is DSGVTQTPKHLITATGQRVTLRCSPRSGDLSVYWYQQSLDQGLQFLIQYYNGEERAKGNILERFSAQQFPDLHSELNLSSLELGDSALYFCASSVGGGRLDIQYFGAGTRLSVL.

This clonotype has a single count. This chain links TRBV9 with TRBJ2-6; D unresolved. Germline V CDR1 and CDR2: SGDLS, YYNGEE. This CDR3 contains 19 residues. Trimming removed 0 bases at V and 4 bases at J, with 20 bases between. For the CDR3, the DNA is TGTGCCAGCAGCGTAGTGGGCGGACCCTTACTTGAGGGGGCCAACGTCCTGACTTTC. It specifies CASSVVGGPLLEGANVLTF.

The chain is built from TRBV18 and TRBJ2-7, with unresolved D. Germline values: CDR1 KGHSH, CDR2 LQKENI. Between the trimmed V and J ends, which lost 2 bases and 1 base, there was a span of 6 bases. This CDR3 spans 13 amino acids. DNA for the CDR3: TGTGCCAGCTCACCAGCAGAATCCTACGAGCAGTACTTC. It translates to CASSPAESYEQYF.

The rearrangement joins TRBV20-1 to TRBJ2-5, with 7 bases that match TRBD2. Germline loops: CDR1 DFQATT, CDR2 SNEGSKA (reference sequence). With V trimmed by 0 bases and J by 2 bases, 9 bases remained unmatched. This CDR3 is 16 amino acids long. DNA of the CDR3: TGCAGTGCTAGAGATCCCGGGGGGTCGGTACAAGAGACCCAGTACTTC. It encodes CSARDPGGSVQETQYF.

The CDR3 protein is CASSNLADTCSYEQYF. The DNA of the CDR3 is TGTGCCAGCAGCAACCTAGCGGATACCTGCTCATACGAGCAGTACTTC. The J gene is TRBJ2-7, the V gene TRBV21-1; no DNA check was done on the table's D call, TRBD2. TRBV21-1 is a pseudogene segment. CDR3 length equals 16 residues.

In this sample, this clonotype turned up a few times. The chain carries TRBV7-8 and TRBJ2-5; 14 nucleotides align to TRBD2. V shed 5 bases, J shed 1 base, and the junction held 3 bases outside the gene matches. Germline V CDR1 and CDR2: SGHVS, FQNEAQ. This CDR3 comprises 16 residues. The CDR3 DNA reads TGTGCCAGCAGCATCGGGACTAGCGGGGGCCAAGAGACCCAGTACTTC. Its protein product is CASSIGTSGGQETQYF. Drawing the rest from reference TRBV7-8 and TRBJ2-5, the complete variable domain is GAGVSQSPRYKVAKRGQDVALRCDPISGHVSLFWYQQALGQGPEFLTYFQNEAQLDKSGLPSDRFFAERPEGSVSTLKIQRTQQEDSAVYLCASSIGTSGGQETQYFGPGTRLLVL.

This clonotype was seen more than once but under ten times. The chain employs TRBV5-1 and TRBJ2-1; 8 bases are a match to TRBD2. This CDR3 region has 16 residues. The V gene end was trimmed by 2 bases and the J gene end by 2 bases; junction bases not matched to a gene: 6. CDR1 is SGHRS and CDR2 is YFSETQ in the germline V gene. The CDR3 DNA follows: TGCGCCAGCAGCTTCCTCGGGAGGGTCGCCTACAATGAGCAGTTCTTC. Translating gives CASSFLGRVAYNEQFF. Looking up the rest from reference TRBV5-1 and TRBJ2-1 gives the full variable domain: KAGVTQTPRYLIKTRGQQVTLSCSPISGHRSVSWYQQTPGQGLQFLFEYFSETQRNKGNFPGRFSGRQFSNSRSEMNVSTLELGDSALYLCASSFLGRVAYNEQFFGPGTRLTVL.

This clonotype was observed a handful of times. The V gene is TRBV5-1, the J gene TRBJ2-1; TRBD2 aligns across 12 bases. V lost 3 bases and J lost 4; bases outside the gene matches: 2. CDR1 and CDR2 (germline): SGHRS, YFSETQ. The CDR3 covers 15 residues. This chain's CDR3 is CASSWTSGEYNEQFF. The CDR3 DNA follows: TGCGCCAGCAGCTGGACTAGCGGGGAGTACAATGAGCAGTTCTTC.

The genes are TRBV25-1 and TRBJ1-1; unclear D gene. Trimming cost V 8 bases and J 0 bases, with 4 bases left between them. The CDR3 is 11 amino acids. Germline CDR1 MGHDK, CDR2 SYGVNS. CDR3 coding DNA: TGTGCCAGCTTCATGAACACTGAAGCTTTCTTT. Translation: CASFMNTEAFF.

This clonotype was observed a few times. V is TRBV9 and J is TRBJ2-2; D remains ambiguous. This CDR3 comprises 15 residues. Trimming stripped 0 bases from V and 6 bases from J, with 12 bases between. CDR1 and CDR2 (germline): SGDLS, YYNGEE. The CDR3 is CASSVEVALPGELFF. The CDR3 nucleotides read TGTGCCAGCAGCGTAGAGGTAGCTCTCCCCGGGGAGCTGTTTTTT.

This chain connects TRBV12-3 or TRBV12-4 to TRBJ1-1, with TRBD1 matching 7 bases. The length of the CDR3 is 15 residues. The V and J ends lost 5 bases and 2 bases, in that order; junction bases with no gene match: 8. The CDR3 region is CASSPRDSANTEAFF. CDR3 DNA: TGTGCCAGCAGTCCCCGGGACAGCGCAAACACTGAAGCTTTCTTT.

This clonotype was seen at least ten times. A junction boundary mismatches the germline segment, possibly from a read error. The CDR3 sequence is CASSLDRAYGYTF. The CDR3 nucleotides are TGTGCCAGCAGTTTAGACAGAGCCTATGGCTACACCTTC. The chain is built from TRBV5-1 and TRBJ1-2; D perhaps matches TRBD1 (5 bases). The V gene's germline CDR1 is SGHRS and CDR2 YFSETQ. The CDR3 consists of 13 residues.

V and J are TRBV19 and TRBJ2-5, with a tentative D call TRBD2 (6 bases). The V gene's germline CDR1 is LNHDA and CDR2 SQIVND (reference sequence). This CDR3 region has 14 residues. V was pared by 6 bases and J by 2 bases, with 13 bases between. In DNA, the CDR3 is TGTGCCAGTAGATCGGCGGGGAGGCAAGAGACCCAGTACTTC. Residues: CASRSAGRQETQYF.

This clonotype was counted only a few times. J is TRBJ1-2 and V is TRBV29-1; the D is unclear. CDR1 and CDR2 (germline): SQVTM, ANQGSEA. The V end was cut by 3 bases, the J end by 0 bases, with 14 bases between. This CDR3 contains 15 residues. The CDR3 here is CSVEGSRVTNYGYTF. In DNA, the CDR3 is TGCAGCGTTGAGGGATCACGGGTGACTAACTATGGCTACACCTTC.

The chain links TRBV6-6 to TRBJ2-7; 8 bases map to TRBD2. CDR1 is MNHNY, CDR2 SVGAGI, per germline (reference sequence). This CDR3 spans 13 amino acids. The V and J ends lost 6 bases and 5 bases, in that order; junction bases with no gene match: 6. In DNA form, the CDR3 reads TGTGCCAGCAGCCGCCGGGAGGGCCACGAGCAGTACTTC. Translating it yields CASSRREGHEQYF.

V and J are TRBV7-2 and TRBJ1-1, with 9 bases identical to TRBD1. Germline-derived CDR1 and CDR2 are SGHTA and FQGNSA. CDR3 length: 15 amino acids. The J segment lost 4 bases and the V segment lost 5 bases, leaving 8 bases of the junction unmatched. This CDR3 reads CASSRNTGGTTEAFF. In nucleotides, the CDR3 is TGTGCCAGCAGCCGAAACACAGGGGGCACCACTGAAGCTTTCTTT.

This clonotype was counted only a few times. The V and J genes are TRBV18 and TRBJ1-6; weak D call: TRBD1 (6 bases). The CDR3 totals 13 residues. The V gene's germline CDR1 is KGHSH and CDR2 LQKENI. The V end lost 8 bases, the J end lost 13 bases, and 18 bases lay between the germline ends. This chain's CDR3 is CASKTGRGDPLHF. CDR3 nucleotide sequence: TGTGCCAGCAAAACAGGGCGCGGGGATCCCCTCCACTTT.